A single sample gave rise to the 5 T cell receptor beta chains below, sequenced in a study of T cell responses to AZD1222 COVID-19 vaccine. Clones were read by immunoSEQ multiplex PCR, and TCRdb kept only the in-frame ones, dropping some. The sample lists roughly 200,000 clones; just over 90% were seen once. The source material was peripheral blood, sampled 28 days after the second AZD1222 dose. These receptors were taken from an adult who received the AZD1222 COVID-19 vaccine.

The chain links TRBV2 to TRBJ2-5, with D perhaps being TRBD1 or TRBD2 (5 bases each). The CDR3 extends over 15 amino acids. The germline V and J ends were trimmed by 6 bases and 2 bases, with 16 bases remaining between them. Germline-derived CDR1 and CDR2 are SNHLY and FYNNEI. In nucleotides, the CDR3 is TGTGCCAGCAGCGATGGGGGACCCGGACAAGAGACCCAGTACTTC. Translation gives CASSDGGPGQETQYF.

The chain joins TRBV27 to TRBJ2-1, with a tentative D call TRBD1 (6 bases). Germline lookup yields CDR1 MNHEY and CDR2 SMNVEV (reference sequence). The CDR3 loop spans 13 amino acids. Trimming took off 3 bases at V and 9 bases at J, with 12 bases between the two ends. CDR3 loop: CASSFRQGIEQFF. The DNA for the CDR3 is TGTGCCAGCAGTTTCAGGCAGGGGATTGAGCAGTTCTTC.

By frequency in the sample, this clone is medium-sized. V gene TRBV10-1 combines with J gene TRBJ2-1; TRBD2 might be the D (5 bases). The CDR3 has 14 residues. V was cut by 5 bases and J by 7 bases, with 15 bases left in between. Germline V gene lookup returns CDR1 WNHNN and CDR2 SYGVQD (reference sequence). CDR3 amino acids: CASSLNGVNNEQFF. In nucleotides, the CDR3 is TGCGCCAGCAGTTTGAACGGGGTCAATAATGAGCAGTTCTTC.

The V call is TRBV30, the J call TRBJ2-6; D possibly corresponds to TRBD1 (5 bases). Trimming cost V 3 bases and J 0 bases, with 18 bases left between them. This CDR3 contains 18 residues. The germline gives CDR1 GTSNPN, CDR2 SVGIG (reference sequence). CDR3 bases: TGTGCCTGGAGCGAGGATAGGGGCAGCTTCTCTGGGGCCAACGTCCTGACTTTC. Its protein is CAWSEDRGSFSGANVLTF.

The chain links TRBV5-1 to TRBJ1-2; no definite D call. The germline V gene has CDR1 SGHRS and CDR2 YFSETQ. This CDR3 contains 13 residues. Trimming cost V 0 bases and J 7 bases, with 10 bases left between them. The CDR3 DNA follows: TGCGCCAGCAGCTTGGCCGGCGCTCTTGGCTACACCTTC. Translated: CASSLAGALGYTF. Filled out from reference TRBV5-1 and TRBJ1-2, the complete variable domain reads KAGVTQTPRYLIKTRGQQVTLSCSPISGHRSVSWYQQTPGQGLQFLFEYFSETQRNKGNFPGRFSGRQFSNSRSEMNVSTLELGDSALYLCASSLAGALGYTFGSGTRLTVV.